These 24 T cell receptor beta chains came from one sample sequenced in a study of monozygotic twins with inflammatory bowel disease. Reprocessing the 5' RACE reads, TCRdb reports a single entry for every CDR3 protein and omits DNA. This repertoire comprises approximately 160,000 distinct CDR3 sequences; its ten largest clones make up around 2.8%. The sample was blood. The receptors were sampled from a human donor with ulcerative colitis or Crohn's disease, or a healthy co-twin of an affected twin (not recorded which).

The CDR3 region is CASSPSRMASYEQYF. The chain carries TRBV5-1 and TRBJ2-7; TCRdb lists TRBD2, though no DNA is available to test this call. This CDR3 contains 15 residues. Germline V gives CDR1 SGHRS, CDR2 YFSETQ.

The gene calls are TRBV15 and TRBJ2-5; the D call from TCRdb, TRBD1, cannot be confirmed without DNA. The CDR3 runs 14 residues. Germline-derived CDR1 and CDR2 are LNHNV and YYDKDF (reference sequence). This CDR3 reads CATSLPGRQETQYF.

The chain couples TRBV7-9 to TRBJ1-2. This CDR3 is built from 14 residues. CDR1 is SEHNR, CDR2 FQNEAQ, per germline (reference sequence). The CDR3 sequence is CASSLGQAVYGYTF.

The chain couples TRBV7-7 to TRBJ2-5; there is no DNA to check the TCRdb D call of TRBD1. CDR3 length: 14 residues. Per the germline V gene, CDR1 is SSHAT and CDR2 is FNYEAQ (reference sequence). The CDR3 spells CASSLETGPGTQYF.

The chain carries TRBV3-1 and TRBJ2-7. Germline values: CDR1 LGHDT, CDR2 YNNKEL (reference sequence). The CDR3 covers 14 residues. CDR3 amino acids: CASSQDPGSYEQYF.

The CDR3 protein is CSASVVDLAGEQYF. The chain carries TRBV20-1 and TRBJ2-7; lacking DNA, the TRBD2 call made by TCRdb goes unchecked. This CDR3 spans 14 amino acids. Germline V gives CDR1 DFQATT, CDR2 SNEGSKA (reference sequence).

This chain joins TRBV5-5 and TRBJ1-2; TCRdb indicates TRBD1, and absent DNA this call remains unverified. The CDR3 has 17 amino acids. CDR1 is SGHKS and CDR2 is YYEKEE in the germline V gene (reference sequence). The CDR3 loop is CASSLAGGAIANYGYTF.

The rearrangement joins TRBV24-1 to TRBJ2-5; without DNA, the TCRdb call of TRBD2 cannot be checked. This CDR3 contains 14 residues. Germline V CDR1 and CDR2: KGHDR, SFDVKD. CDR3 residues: CATRGREGLETQYF.

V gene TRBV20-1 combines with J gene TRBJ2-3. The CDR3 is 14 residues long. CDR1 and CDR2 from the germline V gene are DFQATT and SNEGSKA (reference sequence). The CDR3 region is CSAREVENTDTQYF.

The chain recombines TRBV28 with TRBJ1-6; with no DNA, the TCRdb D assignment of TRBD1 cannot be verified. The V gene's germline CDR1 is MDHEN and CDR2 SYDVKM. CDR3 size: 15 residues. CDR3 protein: CASSLLGTGTSPLHF.

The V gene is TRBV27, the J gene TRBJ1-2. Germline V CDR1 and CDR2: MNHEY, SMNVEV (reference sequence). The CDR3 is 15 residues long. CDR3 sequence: CASSLSMNYGLGYTF.

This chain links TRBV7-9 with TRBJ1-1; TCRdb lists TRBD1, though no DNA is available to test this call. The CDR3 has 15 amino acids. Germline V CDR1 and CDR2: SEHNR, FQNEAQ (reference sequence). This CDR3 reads CASSLSGTGNTEAFF. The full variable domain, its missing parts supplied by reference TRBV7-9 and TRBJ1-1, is DTGVSQNPRHKITKRGQNVTFRCDPISEHNRLYWYRQTLGQGPEFLTYFQNEAQLEKSRLLSDRFSAERPKGSFSTLEIQRTEQGDSAMYLCASSLSGTGNTEAFFGQGTRLTVV.

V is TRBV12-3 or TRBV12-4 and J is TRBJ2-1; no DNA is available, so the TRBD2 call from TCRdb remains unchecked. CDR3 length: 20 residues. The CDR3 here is CASSYRLKVAGGMQQIHLGF.

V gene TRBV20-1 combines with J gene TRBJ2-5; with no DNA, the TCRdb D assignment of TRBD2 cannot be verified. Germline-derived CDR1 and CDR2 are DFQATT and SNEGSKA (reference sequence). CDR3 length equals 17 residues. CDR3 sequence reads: CSARGASGRAYQETQYF.

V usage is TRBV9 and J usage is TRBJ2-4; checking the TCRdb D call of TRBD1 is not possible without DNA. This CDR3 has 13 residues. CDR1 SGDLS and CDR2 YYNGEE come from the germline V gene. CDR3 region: CASSGTVKNMQYF.

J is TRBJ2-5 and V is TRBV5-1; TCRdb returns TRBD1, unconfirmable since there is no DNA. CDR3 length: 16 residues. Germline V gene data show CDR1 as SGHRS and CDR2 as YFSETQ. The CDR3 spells CASSSDRPTLGETQYF.

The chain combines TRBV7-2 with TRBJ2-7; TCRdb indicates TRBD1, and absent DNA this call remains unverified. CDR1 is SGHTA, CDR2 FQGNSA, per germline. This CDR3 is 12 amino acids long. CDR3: CASSFVRAEQYF.

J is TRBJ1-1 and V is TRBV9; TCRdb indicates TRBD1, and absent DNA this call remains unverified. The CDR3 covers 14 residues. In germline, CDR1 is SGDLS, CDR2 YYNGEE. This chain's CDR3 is CASSSGRMNTEAFF.

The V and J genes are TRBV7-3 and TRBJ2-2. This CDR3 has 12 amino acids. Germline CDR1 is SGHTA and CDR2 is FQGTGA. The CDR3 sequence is CASSSWDGELFF.

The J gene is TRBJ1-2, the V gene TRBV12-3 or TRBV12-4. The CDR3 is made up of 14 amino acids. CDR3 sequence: CASSLYKDAYGYTF.

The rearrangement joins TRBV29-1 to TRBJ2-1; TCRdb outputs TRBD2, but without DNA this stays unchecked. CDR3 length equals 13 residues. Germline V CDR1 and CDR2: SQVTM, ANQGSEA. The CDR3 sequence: CSVGATSYNEQFF.

The CDR3 is CATSDTSNNQPQHF. The chain joins TRBV24-1 to TRBJ1-5. This CDR3 is 14 amino acids long. CDR1 is KGHDR and CDR2 is SFDVKD in the germline V gene.

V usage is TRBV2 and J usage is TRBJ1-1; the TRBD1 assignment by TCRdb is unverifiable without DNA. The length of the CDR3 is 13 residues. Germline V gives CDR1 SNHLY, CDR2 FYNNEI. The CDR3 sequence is CATHTGVNTEAFF. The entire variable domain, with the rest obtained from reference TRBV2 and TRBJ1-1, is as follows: EPEVTQTPSHQVTQMGQEVILRCVPISNHLYFYWYRQILGQKVEFLVSFYNNEISEKSEIFDDQFSVERPDGSNFTLKIRSTKLEDSAMYFCATHTGVNTEAFFGQGTRLTVV.

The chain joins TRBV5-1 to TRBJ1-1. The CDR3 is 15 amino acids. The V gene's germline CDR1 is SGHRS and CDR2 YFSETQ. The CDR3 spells CASSKREFMNTEAFF. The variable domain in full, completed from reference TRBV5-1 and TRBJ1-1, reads KAGVTQTPRYLIKTRGQQVTLSCSPISGHRSVSWYQQTPGQGLQFLFEYFSETQRNKGNFPGRFSGRQFSNSRSEMNVSTLELGDSALYLCASSKREFMNTEAFFGQGTRLTVV.